One and the same sample provided the 15 T cell receptor beta chains below, sequenced in a study of read filtering for tumor transcriptome and immune sequencing. This library used roughly 400 ng RNA and molecular barcoded adaptors spanning alpha/delta and beta/gamma chains. In TCRdb, the reads were re-called with MiXCR into one record per CDR3 protein. In the table there are some 30,000 distinct CDR3 sequences, around 18% of which are singletons. Sequencing was performed on a population of CD138-negative cells sorted from bone marrow. These receptors all stem from a donor aged 40 or older with multiple myeloma.

This clonotype is labeled medium-sized. At one end, the junction sequence differs from germline, possibly due to a read error. The chain combines TRBV11-2 with TRBJ2-1, with D possibly matching TRBD2 (5 bases). Per germline, CDR1 SGHAT and CDR2 FQNNGV. This CDR3 region has 13 residues. The CDR3 spells CASSLGGSNEQSF. CDR3 coding DNA: TGTGCCAGCAGCTTAGGAGGGTCCAATGAGCAGTCCTTC.

This clonotype occurred many times. The CDR3 spells CASSETGSRGTEAFF. The CDR3 DNA follows: TGTGCCAGCAGCGAAACGGGGTCGCGCGGAACTGAAGCTTTCTTT. The V gene is TRBV7-9, the J gene TRBJ1-1; no clear D. Trimming removed 5 bases from V and 5 bases from J, with 18 bases in between. Germline loops: CDR1 SEHNR, CDR2 FQNEAQ (reference sequence). The CDR3 totals 15 residues.

V is TRBV20-1 and J is TRBJ2-3; TRBD2 matches at 7 bases. Germline-derived CDR1 and CDR2 are DFQATT and SNEGSKA (reference sequence). This CDR3 is built from 16 residues. Unmatched junction bases numbered 10, after V lost 0 bases and J lost 4 bases. CDR3 in amino acids: CSARDKTSYPPDTQYF. DNA of the CDR3: TGCAGTGCTAGAGATAAGACTAGCTACCCCCCAGATACGCAGTATTTT.

By its share, this clonotype is medium-sized. A junction end diverges from the germline sequence, so it may reflect a read error. This chain connects TRBV7-7 to TRBJ2-7, with a possible D match to TRBD1 (5 bases). The CDR3 is made up of 14 amino acids. The germline CDR1 and CDR2 sequences are SSHAT and FNYEAQ (reference sequence). The CDR3 reads CASSSIQAPYEQYF. CDR3 nucleotides: TGTGCTAGCAGCTCCATACAGGCACCCTACGAGCAGTACTTC.

As regards this clonotype: A much larger clonotype is one base distant, so this may be a read error. The genes are TRBV11-2 and TRBJ2-5, with 8 bases that match TRBD1. CDR1 and CDR2 (germline): SGHAT, FQNNGV. This CDR3 is built from 14 residues. Trimming at V came to 5 bases and at J to 5 bases, leaving 7 bases not matched to a gene. CDR3 nucleotides: TGTGCCAGCAGCCCTATCAGGGGGCGCGAGACCCAGTACTTC. Encoded protein: CASSPIRGRETQYF.

This clonotype was recorded at least ten times. The chain recombines TRBV20-1 with TRBJ2-1, with a tentative D call TRBD1 (7 bases). This CDR3 is built from 15 residues. Trimming left V 0 bases short and J 7 bases short, with 16 bases between. Germline V gives CDR1 DFQATT, CDR2 SNEGSKA (reference sequence). CDR3 in DNA: TGCAGTGCTAGAGATTCAGGCAGGGGGAGGAATGAGCAGTTCTTC. It specifies CSARDSGRGRNEQFF.

This clonotype was recorded many times. This chain links TRBV3-1 with TRBJ2-1, with 8 nucleotides matching TRBD2. This CDR3 has 14 amino acids. J was trimmed by 7 bases and V by 4 bases; bases with no gene match: 6. The V gene's germline CDR1 is LGHDT and CDR2 YNNKEL (reference sequence). The CDR3 loop reads CASSPRTSRNEQFF. In DNA form, the CDR3 reads TGTGCCAGCAGCCCCAGGACTAGCAGGAATGAGCAGTTCTTC.

This clonotype was detected many times. Being one base from a much bigger clone, this may be a read error. The V call is TRBV12-3 or TRBV12-4, the J call TRBJ2-1; D possibly corresponds to TRBD2 (5 bases). There are 14 residues in the CDR3. V dropped 10 bases and J dropped 10 bases, with 23 bases sitting between them. The DNA for the CDR3 is TGTGCCAACGGGTCGACTCTAGCTCGACTGGAGCAGTTCTTC. Residues: CANGSTLARLEQFF.

This clonotype was recorded many times. This rearrangement joins TRBV6-6 to TRBJ2-7, with 11 bases fitting TRBD1. Germline lookup yields CDR1 MNHNY and CDR2 SVGAGI (reference sequence). With V trimmed by 6 bases and J by 6 bases, 7 bases remained unmatched. This CDR3 region has 14 residues. The CDR3 protein is CASRPGTGGFEQYF. The CDR3 coding sequence is TGTGCCAGCAGACCCGGGACAGGGGGGTTCGAGCAGTACTTC.

This clonotype is medium-sized within its sample. The chain carries TRBV12-3 or TRBV12-4 and TRBJ2-5; possibly TRBD1 for D (5 bases). This CDR3 comprises 15 residues. Trimming stripped 3 bases from V and 9 bases from J, with 20 bases between. The CDR3 bases are TGTGCCAGCAGTTTTCGGAGTGTGGTTGGGGCGGCCCAGTACTTC. As protein: CASSFRSVVGAAQYF.

This rearrangement joins TRBV6-5 to TRBJ2-7; D is perhaps TRBD2 (6 bases). CDR3 length: 19 residues. Between the trimmed V and J ends, which lost 5 bases and 4 bases, there was a span of 30 bases. CDR1 and CDR2 from the germline V gene are MNHEY and SVGAGI. The CDR3: CASSHPLGGAGTDQYEQYF. The CDR3, as DNA: TGTGCCAGCAGTCACCCTCTCGGCGGGGCTGGGACTGATCAGTACGAGCAGTACTTC.

Many counts were recorded for this clonotype. The V gene is TRBV18, the J gene TRBJ1-1; D perhaps matches TRBD1 (5 bases). Germline CDR1 KGHSH, CDR2 LQKENI. Trimming shortened V by 4 bases and J by 3 bases, and 9 bases separated the two germline ends. This CDR3 is built from 13 residues. CDR3 DNA sequence: TGTGCCAGCTCACGGGGGGGTCACACTGAAGCTTTCTTT. Translated, it gives CASSRGGHTEAFF.

This clonotype was picked up many times. The chain joins TRBV19 to TRBJ2-1; 8 nucleotides match TRBD2. With 3 bases clipped from V and 0 bases from J, the junction kept 16 bases outside the gene matches. CDR3 length: 20 residues. Germline V gene data show CDR1 as LNHDA and CDR2 as SQIVND (reference sequence). The CDR3 is CASSITGTSWWGSSYNEQFF. CDR3 in DNA: TGTGCCAGTAGTATCACCGGGACTAGTTGGTGGGGAAGCTCCTACAATGAGCAGTTCTTC.

This clonotype has a count of ten or more. V and J are TRBV7-2 and TRBJ2-3; D remains ambiguous. Germline CDR1 is SGHTA and CDR2 is FQGNSA. V dropped 3 bases and J dropped 8 bases, with 15 bases sitting between them. The CDR3 spans 14 residues. The CDR3 bases are TGTGCCAGCAGCTTCTCTAGTACCCTAAGTACGCAGTATTTT. Protein: CASSFSSTLSTQYF.

This clonotype was found many times. This sequence joins TRBV24-1 and TRBJ1-5, with unresolved D. V lost 3 bases to trimming and J lost 5 bases, with 4 bases between them. The germline V gene encodes CDR1 KGHDR and CDR2 SFDVKD. The CDR3 sequence is 12 residues long. CDR3: CATSDPDQPQHF. CDR3 sequence (DNA): TGTGCCACCAGTGATCCGGATCAGCCCCAGCATTTT.